This record covers a single T cell receptor (beta chain). Its matching antigen is unknown. These data come from a study of shared clonotypes between healthy human individuals. Every subset's genomic DNA went evenly onto several immunoSEQ plates. Assay used: immunoSEQ multiplex PCR; TCRdb lists only in-frame clones, some missing. Found here are 950,000 to 1,100,000 clones, about 70% of them singletons; the top ten hold roughly 1.5%. Memory CD4+ cells were the fraction left after CD45RA+ naive selection. Whole-study results and caveats: Clonotypes shared by all four donors outscored non-shared clonotypes in generation probability. Blood alone was sampled, and tissue repertoires likely differ.

The V segment lost 2 bases and the J segment 6 bases; nucleotides outside the gene matches: 8. Germline-derived CDR1 and CDR2 are SGHTA and FQGTGA. The CDR3 runs 16 residues. Sequencing was performed on memory CD4+ T cells sorted from blood. Subset noted: CD45RA-negative fraction. This sequence joins TRBV7-3 and TRBJ2-1; 9 bases are a match to TRBD1. The clonotype was recovered from a man aged 18 to 30 in good health. CDR3 region: CASSLGPGTGRNEQFF. CDR3 DNA sequence: TGTGCCAGCAGCTTAGGCCCAGGGACAGGGCGCAATGAGCAGTTCTTC.